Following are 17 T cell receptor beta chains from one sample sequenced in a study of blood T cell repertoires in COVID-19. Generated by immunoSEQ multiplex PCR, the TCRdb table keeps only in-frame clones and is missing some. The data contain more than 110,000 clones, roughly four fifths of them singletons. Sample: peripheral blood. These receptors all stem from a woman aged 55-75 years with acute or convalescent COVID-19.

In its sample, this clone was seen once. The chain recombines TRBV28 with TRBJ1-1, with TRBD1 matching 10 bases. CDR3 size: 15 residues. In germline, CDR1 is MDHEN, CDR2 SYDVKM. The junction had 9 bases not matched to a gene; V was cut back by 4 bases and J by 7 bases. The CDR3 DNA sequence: TGTGCCAGCAGTTCCCAAGGACAGGGGGGGTTTGAAGCTTTCTTT. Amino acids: CASSSQGQGGFEAFF.

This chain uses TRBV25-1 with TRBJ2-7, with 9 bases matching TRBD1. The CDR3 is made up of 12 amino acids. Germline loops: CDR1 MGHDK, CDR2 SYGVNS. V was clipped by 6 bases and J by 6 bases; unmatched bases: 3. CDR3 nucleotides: TGTGCCAGCAGGGGGACAGGGTCCGAGCAGTACTTC. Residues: CASRGTGSEQYF.

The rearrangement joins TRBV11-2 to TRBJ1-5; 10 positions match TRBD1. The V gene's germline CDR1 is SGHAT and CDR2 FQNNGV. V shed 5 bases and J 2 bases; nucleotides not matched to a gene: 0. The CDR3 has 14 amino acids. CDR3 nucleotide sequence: TGTGCCAGCAGCGGGACAGGGGGCAATCAGCCCCAGCATTTT. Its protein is CASSGTGGNQPQHF. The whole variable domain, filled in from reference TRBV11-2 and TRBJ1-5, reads EAGVAQSPRYKIIEKRQSVAFWCNPISGHATLYWYQQILGQGPKLLIQFQNNGVVDDSQLPKDRFSAERLKGVDSTLKIQPAKLEDSAVYLCASSGTGGNQPQHFGDGTRLSIL.

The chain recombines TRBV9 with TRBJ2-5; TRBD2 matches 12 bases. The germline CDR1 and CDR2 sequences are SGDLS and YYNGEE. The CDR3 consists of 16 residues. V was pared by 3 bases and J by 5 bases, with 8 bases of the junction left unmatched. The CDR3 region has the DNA TGTGCCAGCAGCGCATTACTAGCGGGAGGCGGGGAGACCCAGTACTTC. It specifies CASSALLAGGGETQYF.

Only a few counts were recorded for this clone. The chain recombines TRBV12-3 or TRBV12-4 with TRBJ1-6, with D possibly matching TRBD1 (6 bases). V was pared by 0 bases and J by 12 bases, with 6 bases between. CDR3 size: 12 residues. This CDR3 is CASSLAGGPLHF. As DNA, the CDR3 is TGTGCCAGCAGTTTAGCAGGGGGACCCCTCCACTTT.

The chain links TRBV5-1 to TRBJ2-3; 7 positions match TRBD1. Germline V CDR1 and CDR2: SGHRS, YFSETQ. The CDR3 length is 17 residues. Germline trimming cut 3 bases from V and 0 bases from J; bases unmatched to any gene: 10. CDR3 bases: TGCGCCAGCAGCTCCGCGCTTCGGGGACAGAGCACAGATACGCAGTATTTT. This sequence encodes CASSSALRGQSTDTQYF. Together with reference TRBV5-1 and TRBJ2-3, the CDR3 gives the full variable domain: KAGVTQTPRYLIKTRGQQVTLSCSPISGHRSVSWYQQTPGQGLQFLFEYFSETQRNKGNFPGRFSGRQFSNSRSEMNVSTLELGDSALYLCASSSALRGQSTDTQYFGPGTRLTVL.

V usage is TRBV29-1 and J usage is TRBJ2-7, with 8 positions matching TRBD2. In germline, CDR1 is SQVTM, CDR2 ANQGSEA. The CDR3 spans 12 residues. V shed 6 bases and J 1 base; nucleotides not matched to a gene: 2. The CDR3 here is CSVTSGSYEQYF. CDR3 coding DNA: TGCAGCGTAACTAGCGGTTCCTACGAGCAGTACTTC.

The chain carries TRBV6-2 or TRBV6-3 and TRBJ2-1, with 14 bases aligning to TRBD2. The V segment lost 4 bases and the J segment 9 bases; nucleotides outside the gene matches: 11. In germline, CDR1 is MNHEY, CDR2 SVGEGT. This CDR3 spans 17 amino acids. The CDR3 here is CASSSTPGLAGVTEQFF. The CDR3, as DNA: TGTGCCAGCAGTTCCACGCCGGGACTAGCGGGAGTAACTGAGCAGTTCTTC.

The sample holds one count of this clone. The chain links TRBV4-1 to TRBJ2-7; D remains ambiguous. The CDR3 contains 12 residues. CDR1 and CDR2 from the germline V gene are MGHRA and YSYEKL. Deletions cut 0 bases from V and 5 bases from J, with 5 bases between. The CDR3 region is CASSQDGNEQYF. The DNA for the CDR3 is TGCGCCAGCAGCCAAGATGGCAACGAGCAGTACTTC.

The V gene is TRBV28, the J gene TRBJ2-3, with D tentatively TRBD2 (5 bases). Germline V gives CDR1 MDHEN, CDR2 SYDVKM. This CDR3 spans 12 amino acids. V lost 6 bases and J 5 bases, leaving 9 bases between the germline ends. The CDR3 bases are TGTGCCAGCAGCCGCGGAGGAGATACGCAGTATTTT. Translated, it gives CASSRGGDTQYF.

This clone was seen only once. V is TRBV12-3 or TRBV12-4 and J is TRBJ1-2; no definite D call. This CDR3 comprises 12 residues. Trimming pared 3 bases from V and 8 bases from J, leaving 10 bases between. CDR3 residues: CASSFHSGGYTF. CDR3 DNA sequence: TGTGCCAGCAGTTTCCACAGTGGGGGCTACACCTTC.

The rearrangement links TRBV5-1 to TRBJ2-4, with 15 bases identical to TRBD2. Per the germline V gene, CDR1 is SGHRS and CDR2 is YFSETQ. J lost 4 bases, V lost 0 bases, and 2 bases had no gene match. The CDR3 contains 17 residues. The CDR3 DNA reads TGCGCCAGCAGCTTGGGGACTAGCGGGAGGGGTAAAAACATTCAGTACTTC. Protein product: CASSLGTSGRGKNIQYF.

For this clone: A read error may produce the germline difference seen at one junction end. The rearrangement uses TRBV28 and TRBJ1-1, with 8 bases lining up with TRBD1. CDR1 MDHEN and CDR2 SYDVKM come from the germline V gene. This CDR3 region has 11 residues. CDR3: CASSLSRGRVF. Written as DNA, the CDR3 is TGTGCCAGCAGTTTATCCAGGGGGCGAGTCTTT.

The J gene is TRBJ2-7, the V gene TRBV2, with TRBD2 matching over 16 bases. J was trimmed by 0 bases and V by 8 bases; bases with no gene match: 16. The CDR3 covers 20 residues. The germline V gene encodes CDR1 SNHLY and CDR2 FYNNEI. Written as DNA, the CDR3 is TGTGCCAGCGAAGGGCAACCGGGACTAGCGGGAGGGACGAGCTCCTACGAGCAGTACTTC. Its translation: CASEGQPGLAGGTSSYEQYF.

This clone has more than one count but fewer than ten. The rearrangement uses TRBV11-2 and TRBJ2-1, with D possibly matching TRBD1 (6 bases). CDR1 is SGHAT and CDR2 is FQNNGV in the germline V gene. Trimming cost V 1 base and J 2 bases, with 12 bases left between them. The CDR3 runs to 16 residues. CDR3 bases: TGTGCCAGCAGCTTAGGCAGGGGTTTCACCTACAATGAGCAGTTCTTC. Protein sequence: CASSLGRGFTYNEQFF.

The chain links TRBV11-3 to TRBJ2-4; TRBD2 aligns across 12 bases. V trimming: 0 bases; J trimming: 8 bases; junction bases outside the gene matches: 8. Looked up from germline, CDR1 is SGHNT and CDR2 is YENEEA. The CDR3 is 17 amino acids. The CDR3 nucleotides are TGTGCCAGCAGCTTAGAACTAGCGGGAGGTAGTGGAGACATTCAGTACTTC. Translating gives CASSLELAGGSGDIQYF.

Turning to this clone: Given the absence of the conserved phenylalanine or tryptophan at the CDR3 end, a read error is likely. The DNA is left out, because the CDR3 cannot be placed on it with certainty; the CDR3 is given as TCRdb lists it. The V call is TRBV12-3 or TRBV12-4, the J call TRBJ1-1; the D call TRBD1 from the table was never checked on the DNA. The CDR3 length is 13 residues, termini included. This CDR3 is CASSLVVGTGLFV.